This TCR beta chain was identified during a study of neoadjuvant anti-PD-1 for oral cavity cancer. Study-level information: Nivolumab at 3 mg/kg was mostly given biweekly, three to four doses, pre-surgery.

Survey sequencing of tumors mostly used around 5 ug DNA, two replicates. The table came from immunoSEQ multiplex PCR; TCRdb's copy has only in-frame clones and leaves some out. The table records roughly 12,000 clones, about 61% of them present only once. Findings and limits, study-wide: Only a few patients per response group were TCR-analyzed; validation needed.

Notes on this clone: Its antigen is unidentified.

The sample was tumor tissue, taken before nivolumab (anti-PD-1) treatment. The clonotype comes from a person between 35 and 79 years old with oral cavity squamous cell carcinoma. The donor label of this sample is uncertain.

CDR3 in amino acids: CASSQELAGGRTGELFF. In DNA, the CDR3 is TGCGCCAGCAGCCAAGAACTAGCGGGAGGCCGGACCGGGGAGCTGTTTTTT. The chain has TRBV4-1 and TRBJ2-2; TRBD2 matches at 12 bases. CDR1 MGHRA and CDR2 YSYEKL come from the germline V gene. The CDR3 length is 17 residues. J lost 5 bases, V lost 0 bases, and 4 bases had no gene match.